Detailed here is one TCR beta chain. This record belongs to a study of cytotoxic CD8 clonotypes in ibrutinib-treated CLL. Per the germline V gene, CDR1 is SGHVS and CDR2 is FNYEAQ. The CDR3 runs 13 residues. V dropped 0 bases and J dropped 3 bases, with 4 bases sitting between them. The assay was immunoSEQ multiplex PCR, and TCRdb's table has in-frame clones only and misses some. The sample shows around 92,000 clones, roughly four fifths of them seen only once. The sample here was PBMCs, taken after 24 months of ibrutinib treatment. The chain carries TRBV7-6 and TRBJ2-3; D ambiguous. The receptor was isolated from a human donor with chronic lymphocytic leukemia. The CDR3 DNA sequence: TGTGCCAGCAGCTTAGCGAGGACAGATACGCAGTATTTT. Its translation is CASSLARTDTQYF.